This TCR beta chain was documented in a study of T cells in narcolepsy. Study-wide background: Patients with NT1 or NT2 and healthy control donors were enrolled.

Points on this clone: Its antigen is unknown.

CDR1 is MNHEY, CDR2 SVGAGI, per germline. The V and J ends lost 6 bases and 4 bases, in that order; junction bases with no gene match: 5. The CDR3 sequence is 14 residues long. General observations from the study: Blood of same and different patients, but not healthy controls, reportedly held recurring autoreactive clonotypes. Same-patient CSF and blood CD4+ T cell clonotypes included HCRT-specific and TRIB2-specific autoreactive ones. Autoreactive clone sequences were missing from some blood memory CD4+ repertoires.

Profiling relied on immunoSEQ multiplex PCR, and the TCRdb table lists in-frame clones only, not all of them. Of fewer than 40,000 clones listed, about 80% are singletons. This sequence originates from a human donor with narcolepsy. The specimen was CD45RA- memory CD4+ T cells from PBMCs. The rearrangement joins TRBV6-5 to TRBJ1-3; 8 positions agree with TRBD1. DNA for the CDR3: TGTGCCAGCAGAATCGGGACAGGAGGAAACACCATATATTTT. Translation gives CASRIGTGGNTIYF.